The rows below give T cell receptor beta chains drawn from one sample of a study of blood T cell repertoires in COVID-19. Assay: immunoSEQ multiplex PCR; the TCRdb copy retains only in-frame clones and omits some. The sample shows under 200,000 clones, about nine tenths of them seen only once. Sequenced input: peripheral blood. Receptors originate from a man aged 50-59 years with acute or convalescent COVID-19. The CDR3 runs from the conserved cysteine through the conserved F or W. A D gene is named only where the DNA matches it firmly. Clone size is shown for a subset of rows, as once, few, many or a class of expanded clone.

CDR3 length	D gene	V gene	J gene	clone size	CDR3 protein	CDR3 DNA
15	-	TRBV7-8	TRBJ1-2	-	CASSLAGHLNYGYTF	TGTGCCAGCAGCTTAGCTGGGCACCTTAACTATGGCTACACCTTC
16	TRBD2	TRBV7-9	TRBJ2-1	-	CASSPSSGGAYNEQFF	TGTGCCAGCAGCCCTTCGAGCGGGGGGGCTTACAATGAGCAGTTCTTC
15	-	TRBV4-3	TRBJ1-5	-	CASSQDLRSGQPQHF	TGCGCCAGCAGCCAAGATCTAAGGTCGGGGCAGCCCCAGCATTTT
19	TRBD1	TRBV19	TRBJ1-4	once	CASPRDSHSLPPTNEKLFF	TGTGCCAGCCCCCGGGACAGTCATAGTCTCCCCCCAACTAATGAAAAACTGTTTTTT
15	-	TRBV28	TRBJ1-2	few	CASSFESPPSYGYTF	TGTGCCAGCAGTTTCGAATCCCCCCCCAGCTATGGCTACACCTTC
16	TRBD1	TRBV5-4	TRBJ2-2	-	CASIRQGVGDTGELFF	TGTGCCAGCATTCGACAGGGGGTGGGGGACACCGGGGAGCTGTTTTTT
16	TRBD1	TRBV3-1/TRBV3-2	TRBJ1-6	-	CASSQYPGQGSSPLHF	TGTGCCAGCAGCCAATACCCGGGACAGGGAAGTTCACCCCTCCACTTT
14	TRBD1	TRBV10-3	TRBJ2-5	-	CATPGTGGYETQYF	TGTGCCACCCCCGGGACAGGGGGGTACGAGACCCAGTACTTC
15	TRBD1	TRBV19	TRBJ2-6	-	CASSIGQGDANVLTF	TGTGCCAGTAGTATCGGGCAGGGGGACGCCAACGTCCTGACTTTC
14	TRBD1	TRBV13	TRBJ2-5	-	CASSLGTGQETQYF	TGTGCCAGCAGCTTAGGGACAGGGCAAGAGACCCAGTACTTC
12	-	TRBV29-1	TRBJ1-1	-	CSVEKRNTEAFF	TGCAGCGTTGAGAAGCGAAACACTGAAGCTTTCTTT
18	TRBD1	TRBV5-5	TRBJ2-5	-	CASSTLQGAPFVGETQYF	TGTGCCAGCAGCACACTACAGGGGGCGCCGTTTGTTGGGGAGACCCAGTACTTC